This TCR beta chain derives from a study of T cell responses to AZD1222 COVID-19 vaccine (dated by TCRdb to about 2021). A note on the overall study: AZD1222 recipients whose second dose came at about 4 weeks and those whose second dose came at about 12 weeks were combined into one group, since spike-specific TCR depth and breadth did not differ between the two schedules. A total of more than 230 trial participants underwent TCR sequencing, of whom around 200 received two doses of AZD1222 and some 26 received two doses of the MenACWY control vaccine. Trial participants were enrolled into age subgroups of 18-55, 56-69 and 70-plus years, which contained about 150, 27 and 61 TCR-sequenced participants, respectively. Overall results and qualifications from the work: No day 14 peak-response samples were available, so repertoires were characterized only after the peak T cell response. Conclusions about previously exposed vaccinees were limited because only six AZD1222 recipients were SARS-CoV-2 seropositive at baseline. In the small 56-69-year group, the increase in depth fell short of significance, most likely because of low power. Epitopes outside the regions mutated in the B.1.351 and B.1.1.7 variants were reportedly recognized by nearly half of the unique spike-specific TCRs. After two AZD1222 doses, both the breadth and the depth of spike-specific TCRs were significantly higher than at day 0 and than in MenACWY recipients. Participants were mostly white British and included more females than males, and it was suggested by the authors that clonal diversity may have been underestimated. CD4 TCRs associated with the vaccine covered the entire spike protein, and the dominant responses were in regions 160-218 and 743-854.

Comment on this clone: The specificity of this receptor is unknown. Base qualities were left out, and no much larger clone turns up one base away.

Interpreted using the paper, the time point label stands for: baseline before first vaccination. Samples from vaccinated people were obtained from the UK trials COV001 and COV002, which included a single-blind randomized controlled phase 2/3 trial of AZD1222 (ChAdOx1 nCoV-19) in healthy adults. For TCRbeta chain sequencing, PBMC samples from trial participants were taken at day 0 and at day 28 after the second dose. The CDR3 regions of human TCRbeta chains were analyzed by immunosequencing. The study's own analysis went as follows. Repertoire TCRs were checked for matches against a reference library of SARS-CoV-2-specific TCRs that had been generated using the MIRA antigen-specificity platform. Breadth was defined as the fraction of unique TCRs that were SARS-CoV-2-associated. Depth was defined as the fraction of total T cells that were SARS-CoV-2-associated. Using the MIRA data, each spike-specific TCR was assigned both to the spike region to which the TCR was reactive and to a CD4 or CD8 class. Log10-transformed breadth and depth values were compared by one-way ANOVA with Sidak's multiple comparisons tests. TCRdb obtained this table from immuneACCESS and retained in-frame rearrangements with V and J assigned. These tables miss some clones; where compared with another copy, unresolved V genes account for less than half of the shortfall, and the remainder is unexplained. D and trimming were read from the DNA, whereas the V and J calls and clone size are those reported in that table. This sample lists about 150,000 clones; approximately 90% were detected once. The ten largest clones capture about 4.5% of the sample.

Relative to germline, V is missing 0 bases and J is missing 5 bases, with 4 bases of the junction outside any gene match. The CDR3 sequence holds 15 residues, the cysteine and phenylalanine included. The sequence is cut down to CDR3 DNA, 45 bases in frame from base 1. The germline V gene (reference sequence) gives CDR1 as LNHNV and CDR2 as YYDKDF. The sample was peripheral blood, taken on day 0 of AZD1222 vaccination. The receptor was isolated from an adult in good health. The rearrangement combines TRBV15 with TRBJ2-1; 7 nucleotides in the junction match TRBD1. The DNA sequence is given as TGTGCCACCAGCAGAGAAGGGGGCTGGAACAATGAGCAGTTCTTC. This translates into CATSREGGWNNEQFF.